A single sample gave rise to the 17 T cell receptor beta chains below, sequenced in a study of cytomegalovirus exposure and HLA in healthy donors. PCR amplification relied on 60 Vbeta primers (plus 13 Jbeta primers). Clones were sequenced by immunoSEQ multiplex PCR, and TCRdb holds only the in-frame ones, with some missing. The sample yields 95,000 to 150,000 clones, roughly 76% seen once. Sequencing input: PBMCs. The receptors here all came from a man aged 25 to 40 in good health and CMV-seronegative.

V and J are TRBV4-2 and TRBJ1-2; a weak D match, TRBD1 (5 bases). The CDR3 runs to 13 residues. Trimming shortened V by 1 base and J by 6 bases, and 9 bases separated the two germline ends. Germline V CDR1 and CDR2: LGHNA, YNFKEQ. CDR3 nucleotides: TGTGCCAGCAGCCAAGGTGCAGGGAATGGCTACACCTTC. The encoded protein is CASSQGAGNGYTF.

As DNA, the CDR3 is TGTGCCAGTAGTATAGATCTAGAGGGGGCGCTCACTGAAGCTTTCTTT. Amino acid sequence: CASSIDLEGALTEAFF. The chain carries TRBV19 and TRBJ1-1; 7 bases agree with TRBD1. Germline CDR1 and CDR2: LNHDA and SQIVND (reference sequence). This CDR3 region has 16 residues. V lost 0 bases and J lost 4; bases outside the gene matches: 8.

J is TRBJ2-7 and V is TRBV15, with D possibly matching TRBD1 (6 bases). There are 16 residues in the CDR3. V gave up 4 bases and J gave up 0 bases, with 16 bases separating them. Germline loops: CDR1 LNHNV, CDR2 YYDKDF (reference sequence). The CDR3 DNA reads as TGTGCCACCAGCATAGGAACAGGGCAAAGCTCCTACGAGCAGTACTTC. Translated, it gives CATSIGTGQSSYEQYF. Supplemented by reference TRBV15 and TRBJ2-7, the full variable domain reads DAMVIQNPRYQVTQFGKPVTLSCSQTLNHNVMYWYQQKSSQAPKLLFHYYDKDFNNEADTPDNFQSRRPNTSFCFLDIRSPGLGDTAMYLCATSIGTGQSSYEQYFGPGTRLTVT.

The chain is built from TRBV28 and TRBJ2-5; 8 bases are shared with TRBD2. V lost 3 bases, J lost 5 bases, and 2 bases stayed unmatched. This CDR3 is 13 amino acids long. The V gene's germline CDR1 is MDHEN and CDR2 SYDVKM. The CDR3 loop reads CASSFPGGETQYF. For the CDR3, the DNA is TGTGCCAGCAGTTTCCCGGGGGGGGAGACCCAGTACTTC.

This clone has only one observation. The chain links TRBV5-1 to TRBJ2-1; TRBD1 is a possible D gene (6 bases). Trimming left V 0 bases short and J 6 bases short, with 7 bases between. Per the germline V gene, CDR1 is SGHRS and CDR2 is YFSETQ. The CDR3 runs to 13 residues. This CDR3 is CASSLDRANEQFF. The CDR3 DNA reads TGCGCCAGCAGCTTGGACAGGGCCAATGAGCAGTTCTTC.

The V and J genes are TRBV7-2 and TRBJ1-3; D remains ambiguous. The CDR3 is made up of 14 amino acids. Per germline, CDR1 SGHTA and CDR2 FQGNSA. Trimming stripped 2 bases from V and 0 bases from J, with 5 bases between. CDR3: CASSLLSSGNTIYF. CDR3 in DNA: TGTGCCAGCAGCTTACTGAGCTCTGGAAACACCATATATTTT.

The rearrangement joins TRBV19 to TRBJ2-2; no firm D call. The germline V gene has CDR1 LNHDA and CDR2 SQIVND (reference sequence). V was shortened by 5 bases and J by 0 bases, with 13 bases between the two germline ends. CDR3 length: 16 residues. The CDR3 reads CASSSGLSANTGELFF. DNA of the CDR3: TGTGCCAGTAGTTCGGGTCTTTCTGCGAACACCGGGGAGCTGTTTTTT.

The genes are TRBV28 and TRBJ2-7, with D maybe TRBD1 (5 bases). The CDR3 has 14 residues. From germline, CDR1 is MDHEN and CDR2 SYDVKM. The germline V and J ends were trimmed by 6 bases and 0 bases, with 12 bases remaining between them. CDR3 residues: CASSPSGHSYEQYF. CDR3 nucleotide sequence: TGTGCCAGCAGCCCCTCTGGACACTCCTACGAGCAGTACTTC.

V is TRBV5-1 and J is TRBJ1-2, with D unclear. V shed 4 bases and J shed 10 bases, with 23 bases lying between them. Germline CDR1 reads SGHRS; CDR2 reads YFSETQ. This CDR3 has 15 amino acids. The CDR3 DNA reads as TGCGCCAGCAGCCCCGATGGCACCTCATCAGAGGACTACACCTTC. This gives the protein CASSPDGTSSEDYTF.

The chain combines TRBV28 with TRBJ2-7; 13 nucleotides align to TRBD2. Germline CDR1 MDHEN, CDR2 SYDVKM. The CDR3 consists of 20 residues. V shed 5 bases, J shed 1 base, and the junction held 17 bases outside the gene matches. The CDR3: CASSPPGPRPGLAGSYEQYF. The CDR3 DNA is TGTGCCAGCAGTCCCCCCGGGCCCCGACCGGGACTAGCGGGGTCCTACGAGCAGTACTTC.

This clone was counted a few times. The chain is built from TRBV9 and TRBJ2-2; maybe TRBD1 (6 bases). V lost 1 base to trimming and J lost 4 bases, with 14 bases between them. The CDR3 extends over 16 amino acids. CDR1 and CDR2 (germline): SGDLS, YYNGEE. CDR3 sequence: CASSVMAGDPTGELFF. The CDR3 region has the DNA TGTGCCAGCAGCGTAATGGCAGGGGACCCCACCGGGGAGCTGTTTTTT.

The V gene is TRBV4-3, the J gene TRBJ1-2; D is undetermined. Trimming stripped 1 base from V and 8 bases from J, with 23 bases between. Germline-derived CDR1 and CDR2 are LGHNA and YSLEER. The CDR3 runs to 17 residues. The CDR3, as DNA: TGCGCCAGCAGCCAAGTCTCGCCCGGGAATAGTATGGGAGGCTACACCTTC. It translates to CASSQVSPGNSMGGYTF.

This chain joins TRBV5-1 and TRBJ2-3; possible D gene TRBD1, 5 bases. V was cut by 2 bases and J by 4 bases, with 11 bases left in between. This CDR3 is 14 amino acids long. The germline V gene encodes CDR1 SGHRS and CDR2 YFSETQ. The CDR3 is CASSFVQGADTQYF. The DNA for the CDR3 is TGCGCCAGCAGCTTCGTCCAGGGTGCAGATACGCAGTATTTT.

The chain couples TRBV6-1 to TRBJ1-1; 7 nucleotides line up with TRBD1. Germline-derived CDR1 and CDR2 are MNHNS and SASEGT. The CDR3 is 14 residues long. V dropped 3 bases and J dropped 9; count of bases not matched to a gene: 10. The CDR3 region has the DNA TGTGCCAGCAGTGAGGGGGGAGACAGGGTAAAAGCTTTCTTT. Translation: CASSEGGDRVKAFF.

The rearrangement uses TRBV9 and TRBJ2-5; TRBD2 aligns across 11 bases. The V and J ends lost 3 bases and 4 bases, in that order; junction bases with no gene match: 5. Germline V lookup: CDR1 SGDLS, CDR2 YYNGEE. CDR3 length equals 15 residues. CDR3 DNA: TGTGCCAGCAGCGACACGGGGACTAGCGGAGAGACCCAGTACTTC. Protein: CASSDTGTSGETQYF.

The DNA of the CDR3 is TGTGCCAGCAGTGTGGGGCCCCGCGCTGAAGCTTTCTTT. It yields the protein CASSVGPRAEAFF. The V call is TRBV6-1, the J call TRBJ1-1; possibly TRBD1 for D (5 bases). This CDR3 is built from 13 residues. Germline CDR1 MNHNS, CDR2 SASEGT. Trimming removed 4 bases from V and 6 bases from J, with 12 bases in between.

The V call is TRBV30, the J call TRBJ1-5, with 8 bases aligning to TRBD1. The junction had 1 base not matched to a gene; V was cut back by 3 bases and J by 0 bases. The germline V gene has CDR1 GTSNPN and CDR2 SVGIG (reference sequence). The CDR3 consists of 14 residues. Written as DNA, the CDR3 is TGTGCCTGGAGAACAGGGGGTAGCAATCAGCCCCAGCATTTT. Translating gives CAWRTGGSNQPQHF.